The 3 T cell receptor beta chains below come from one sample, sequenced in a study of graft-versus-host responses after intestinal transplantation. This table comes from immunoSEQ multiplex PCR, and its TCRdb copy is limited to in-frame clones, with some not included. This sample has approximately 76,000 clones, with approximately 80% found just once. Their antigens are not known. Sequenced material: unstimulated CD4+ T cells sorted from spleen or lymph node cells, taken before transplant. The receptors shown here come from a human donor who was the organ donor for an intestinal transplant.

V usage is TRBV7-6 and J usage is TRBJ2-3, with TRBD2 matching over 12 bases. V lost 0 bases, J lost 5 bases, and 6 bases stayed unmatched. CDR1 and CDR2 (germline): SGHVS, FNYEAQ. The CDR3 consists of 17 residues. The CDR3 nucleotides are TGTGCCAGCAGCTTAGCGGAACTAGCGGGGGGAATAGATACGCAGTATTTT. Amino acid sequence: CASSLAELAGGIDTQYF.

V is TRBV2 and J is TRBJ2-5; TRBD1 is a possible D gene (5 bases). Germline V gene data show CDR1 as SNHLY and CDR2 as FYNNEI. V was cut by 6 bases and J by 2 bases, with 10 bases left in between. The CDR3 runs to 13 residues. The CDR3: CASRETEQETQYF. CDR3 DNA sequence: TGTGCCAGCAGGGAGACAGAACAAGAGACCCAGTACTTC.

This clone was found once. V usage is TRBV5-6 and J usage is TRBJ1-1; 9 nucleotides align to TRBD1. Germline V CDR1 and CDR2: SGHDT, YYEEEE. The CDR3 runs 15 residues. V lost 4 bases, J lost 7 bases, and 11 bases stayed unmatched. CDR3 nucleotide sequence: TGTGCCAGCAGCCTGGAGGACAGGGGAAGCCTTGAAGCTTTCTTT. Translating gives CASSLEDRGSLEAFF. Based on the CDR3 plus reference TRBV5-6 and TRBJ1-1, the full variable domain is DAGVTQSPTHLIKTRGQQVTLRCSPKSGHDTVSWYQQALGQGPQFIFQYYEEEERQRGNFPDRFSGHQFPNYSSELNVNALLLGDSALYLCASSLEDRGSLEAFFGQGTRLTVV.